These 30 T cell receptor beta chains came from one sample sequenced in a study of CD8 T cells in Susac syndrome (dated 2019 in TCRdb). Libraries were made using the immunoSEQ multiplex PCR assay. RNA was extracted using the RNeasy kit, and roughly 0.5 to 1 microgram was reverse transcribed with random hexamers. TCRdb reprocessing: public reads trimmed at Q25 with fastp, clones called with MiXCR, in-frame beta chains kept. Rows with a matching CDR3 protein are joined into one entry that keeps the most common DNA and genes. The sample table shows roughly 200,000 distinct CDR3 sequences, and 95% are seen once. 0.15% to 0.2% of the sample goes to the ten largest clones. The sample consisted of CD8+ T cells from PBMCs. The receptors shown here come from a human donor with multiple sclerosis.

The V gene is TRBV6-5, the J gene TRBJ1-1, with 7 bases matching TRBD1. After removal of 5 bases from V and 9 bases from J, the junction contained 12 bases not matched to a gene. Germline V gene sequence: CDR1 MNHEY, CDR2 SVGAGI. The CDR3 totals 14 residues. This CDR3 is CASSKQPQGGQAFF. DNA for the CDR3: TGTGCCAGCAGTAAACAACCTCAGGGGGGGCAAGCTTTCTTT.

The CDR3, as DNA: TGTGCCAGCAGCCAAGCGGTGGGGGCAAACATTCAGTACTTC. This sequence encodes CASSQAVGANIQYF. The chain recombines TRBV14 with TRBJ2-4, with D possibly matching TRBD1 (6 bases). CDR1 SGHDN and CDR2 FVKESK come from the germline V gene. Trimming cost V 1 base and J 6 bases, with 10 bases left between them. The CDR3 contains 14 residues.

V gene TRBV6-2 or TRBV6-3 combines with J gene TRBJ2-5; a possible D gene is TRBD2 (5 bases). The CDR3 extends over 14 amino acids. V was shortened by 6 bases and J by 5 bases, with 16 bases between the two germline ends. Looked up from germline, CDR1 is MNHEY and CDR2 is SVGEGT. The CDR3 loop is CASSKPGSFETQYF. The CDR3 bases are TGTGCCAGCAGCAAGCCGGGAAGCTTCGAGACCCAGTACTTC.

This chain connects TRBV15 to TRBJ2-1; TRBD2 is a possible D gene (6 bases). Trimming removed 6 bases from V and 4 bases from J, with 10 bases in between. There are 13 residues in the CDR3. The germline V gene encodes CDR1 LNHNV and CDR2 YYDKDF (reference sequence). The CDR3 region is CATRAGVYNEQFF. Written as DNA, the CDR3 is TGTGCCACCAGAGCGGGTGTATACAATGAGCAGTTCTTC. The full variable domain, in which reference TRBV15 and TRBJ2-1 provide the parts outside the CDR3, is DAMVIQNPRYQVTQFGKPVTLSCSQTLNHNVMYWYQQKSSQAPKLLFHYYDKDFNNEADTPDNFQSRRPNTSFCFLDIRSPGLGDTAMYLCATRAGVYNEQFFGPGTRLTVL.

This clonotype was observed a few times. The genes are TRBV5-6 and TRBJ2-7; D ambiguous. The germline V and J ends were trimmed by 1 base and 2 bases, with 7 bases remaining between them. Germline-derived CDR1 and CDR2 are SGHDT and YYEEEE. The CDR3 loop spans 13 amino acids. As DNA, the CDR3 is TGTGCCAGCAGCTTGCTGGGCCCCTACGAGCAGTACTTC. Translation: CASSLLGPYEQYF.

This clonotype has a single count. The chain joins TRBV7-8 to TRBJ2-3, with TRBD2 matching over 8 bases. The germline gives CDR1 SGHVS, CDR2 FQNEAQ. This CDR3 region has 16 residues. V lost 4 bases, J lost 2 bases, and 8 bases stayed unmatched. CDR3 amino acids: CASSSVGTRDTDTQYF. As DNA, the CDR3 is TGTGCCAGCAGCTCGGTAGGGACTAGAGACACAGATACGCAGTATTTT.

This chain links TRBV5-4 with TRBJ2-7; the match to TRBD2 covers 12 bases. CDR1 SGHNT and CDR2 YYREEE come from the germline V gene (reference sequence). V gave up 4 bases and J gave up 3 bases; unmatched junction bases: 5. This CDR3 spans 15 amino acids. The CDR3 sequence: CASSLRLAGDYEQYF. CDR3 nucleotide sequence: TGTGCCAGCAGCCTCAGACTAGCGGGAGACTACGAGCAGTACTTC.

V and J are TRBV7-9 and TRBJ1-2, with 7 bases identical to TRBD1. The V gene's germline CDR1 is SEHNR and CDR2 FQNEAQ (reference sequence). The CDR3 extends over 14 amino acids. Germline trimming cut 5 bases from V and 4 bases from J; bases unmatched to any gene: 7. The CDR3 DNA sequence: TGTGCCAGCAGCCCATCCAGGGGGACCTATGGCTACACCTTC. Protein: CASSPSRGTYGYTF.

There are a few counts of this clonotype. The V call is TRBV13, the J call TRBJ2-1; maybe TRBD2 (5 bases). The CDR3 is made up of 15 amino acids. V lost 5 bases and J lost 2, with 13 bases in between. Germline V lookup: CDR1 PRHDT, CDR2 FYEKMQ (reference sequence). Here the CDR3 reads CASSPRAGPYNEQFF. CDR3 DNA sequence: TGTGCCAGCAGCCCCCGTGCGGGTCCCTACAATGAGCAGTTCTTC.

The CDR3 DNA reads as TGCGCCAGCACTCCCCGGTCGGGGACTACCACCTACGAGCAGTACTTC. Protein product: CASTPRSGTTTYEQYF. The rearrangement links TRBV5-1 to TRBJ2-7; TRBD2 agrees at 7 bases. The V and J ends lost 6 bases and 2 bases, in that order; junction bases with no gene match: 14. Germline V lookup: CDR1 SGHRS, CDR2 YFSETQ. CDR3 size: 16 residues.

The chain has TRBV21-1 and TRBJ2-1; TRBD2 was called by the table and not checked on the DNA. TRBV21-1 is termed a pseudogene. CDR3 size: 24 residues. The CDR3 DNA follows: TGTGCCAGCAGCAAAGAATCGGGACTAGCGGGAGGTACGATTATGTGGCCCCTTTACAATGAGCAGTTCTTC. This sequence encodes CASSKESGLAGGTIMWPLYNEQFF.

The chain couples TRBV15 to TRBJ2-3; 7 bases align to TRBD2. V lost 4 bases and J lost 3; bases outside the gene matches: 7. The CDR3 has 15 residues. Germline CDR1 LNHNV, CDR2 YYDKDF (reference sequence). In DNA, the CDR3 is TGTGCCACCAGCATGGGGCTAGCGGCGACAGATACGCAGTATTTT. Translating gives CATSMGLAATDTQYF. Variable domain in full (rest from reference TRBV15 and TRBJ2-3): DAMVIQNPRYQVTQFGKPVTLSCSQTLNHNVMYWYQQKSSQAPKLLFHYYDKDFNNEADTPDNFQSRRPNTSFCFLDIRSPGLGDTAMYLCATSMGLAATDTQYFGPGTRLTVL.

The chain joins TRBV29-1 to TRBJ2-7, with D hard to call. The CDR3 covers 14 residues. Trimming pared 2 bases from V and 0 bases from J, leaving 11 bases between. CDR1 and CDR2 (germline): SQVTM, ANQGSEA. DNA for the CDR3: TGCAGCGTTGAAATGCCAGGTTCCTCCTACGAGCAGTACTTC. This translates into CSVEMPGSSYEQYF.

The chain employs TRBV6-6 and TRBJ2-3; no definite D call. Germline CDR1 MNHNY, CDR2 SVGAGI (reference sequence). The CDR3 has 11 amino acids. Trimming cost V 2 bases and J 4 bases, with 1 base left between them. The CDR3 DNA follows: TGTGCCAGCAGTTACGCAGATACGCAGTATTTT. The encoded protein is CASSYADTQYF.

The chain carries TRBV29-1 and TRBJ2-7; 12 nucleotides line up with TRBD2. Germline V gives CDR1 SQVTM, CDR2 ANQGSEA. The CDR3 sequence is 14 residues long. Losses at the gene ends were 7 bases for V and 3 bases for J; bases not matched to a gene: 7. CDR3: CSGRLAGDRYEQYF. CDR3 in DNA: TGCAGCGGTAGACTAGCGGGAGATCGCTACGAGCAGTACTTC.

The chain recombines TRBV29-1 with TRBJ2-2; a possible D gene is TRBD2 (5 bases). The V and J ends lost 4 bases and 6 bases respectively, with 6 bases between them. The germline V gene has CDR1 SQVTM and CDR2 ANQGSEA. The CDR3 sequence is 11 residues long. CDR3 protein: CSVAGAGELFF. CDR3 sequence (DNA): TGCAGCGTTGCCGGGGCCGGGGAGCTGTTTTTT.

V is TRBV7-2 and J is TRBJ2-7, with D possibly TRBD2 on 6 matching bases. CDR3 length: 13 residues. Trimming pared 8 bases from V and 0 bases from J, leaving 11 bases between. Germline CDR1 reads SGHTA; CDR2 reads FQGNSA. The CDR3 nucleotides read TGTGCCAGCCGTACCGGGAGCTCCTACGAGCAGTACTTC. Translating gives CASRTGSSYEQYF.

The rearrangement links TRBV18 to TRBJ2-7; possible D gene TRBD1, 5 bases. With 2 bases removed from V and 1 base from J, the gap between germline ends came to 6 bases. CDR1 is KGHSH, CDR2 LQKENI, per germline. The CDR3 sequence is 13 residues long. In nucleotides, the CDR3 is TGTGCCAGCTCACCAGGACATTCCTACGAGCAGTACTTC. Translated, it gives CASSPGHSYEQYF.

This rearrangement joins TRBV29-1 to TRBJ2-4; 8 bases are shared with TRBD2. This CDR3 comprises 15 residues. V lost 4 bases, J lost 0 bases, and 5 bases stayed unmatched. CDR1 and CDR2 from the germline V gene are SQVTM and ANQGSEA. CDR3 in amino acids: CSVAGGILAKNIQYF. CDR3 DNA sequence: TGCAGCGTTGCGGGGGGGATACTAGCCAAAAACATTCAGTACTTC.

The CDR3 bases are TGTGCCAGCAGCTTGGGAACAGGGGGAGTTTATGGCTACACCTTC. Translation gives CASSLGTGGVYGYTF. This rearrangement joins TRBV11-2 to TRBJ1-2; TRBD1 matches 8 bases. The CDR3 is 15 amino acids. The trim removed 3 bases at V and 5 bases at J, leaving 8 bases unmatched. Germline V lookup: CDR1 SGHAT, CDR2 FQNNGV.

The V and J genes are TRBV4-1 and TRBJ2-2; the match to TRBD1 covers 7 bases. V was pared by 0 bases and J by 2 bases, with 3 bases of the junction left unmatched. Looked up from germline, CDR1 is MGHRA and CDR2 is YSYEKL. The CDR3 extends over 16 amino acids. This CDR3 reads CASSQEGDSNTGELFF. Here the CDR3 DNA reads TGCGCCAGCAGCCAAGAGGGGGACAGTAACACCGGGGAGCTGTTTTTT.

The CDR3 sequence is CASSPKDGPYQETQYF. CDR3 bases: TGTGCCAGCAGCCCGAAGGACGGACCGTACCAAGAGACCCAGTACTTC. This chain connects TRBV12-3 or TRBV12-4 to TRBJ2-5; the D is unclear. CDR3 size: 16 residues. V shed 6 bases and J shed 0 bases, with 17 bases lying between them.

The chain joins TRBV27 to TRBJ1-5; D call uncertain. V was shortened by 8 bases and J by 5 bases, with 13 bases between the two germline ends. The germline V gene encodes CDR1 MNHEY and CDR2 SMNVEV (reference sequence). The CDR3 loop spans 13 amino acids. The DNA of the CDR3 is TGTGCCAGCCCCGCCAGTGGCCATCAGCCCCAGCATTTT. Translating it yields CASPASGHQPQHF.

The rearrangement joins TRBV7-8 to TRBJ1-1; TRBD1 is a possible D gene (5 bases). CDR1 is SGHVS, CDR2 FQNEAQ, per germline. V lost 6 bases and J 4 bases, leaving 15 bases between the germline ends. The CDR3 covers 14 residues. CDR3 sequence: CASRLGTSGTEAFF. In DNA form, the CDR3 reads TGTGCCAGCAGGCTAGGGACGTCGGGCACTGAAGCTTTCTTT.

This clonotype was found once. The V gene is TRBV3-1, the J gene TRBJ1-1, with D perhaps TRBD1 (6 bases). The germline V and J ends were trimmed by 8 bases and 3 bases, with 16 bases remaining between them. CDR1 is LGHDT, CDR2 YNNKEL, per germline (reference sequence). The CDR3 length is 14 residues. DNA for the CDR3: TGTGCCAGCGGAGGGGGTTTACGGGACACTGAAGCTTTCTTT. Its translation is CASGGGLRDTEAFF.

The gene calls are TRBV10-3 and TRBJ2-5, with 10 bases aligning to TRBD1. The J segment lost 3 bases and the V segment lost 3 bases, leaving 4 bases of the junction unmatched. CDR1 and CDR2 from the germline V gene are ENHRY and SYGVKD. The CDR3 spans 15 residues. In DNA, the CDR3 is TGTGCCATCAGTGACCCGGGACAGGGGAAAGAGACCCAGTACTTC. It translates to CAISDPGQGKETQYF.

The rearrangement links TRBV24-1 to TRBJ2-5; TRBD2 matches 7 bases. CDR1 and CDR2 from the germline V gene are KGHDR and SFDVKD. This CDR3 contains 13 residues. Germline trimming cut 5 bases from V and 4 bases from J; bases unmatched to any gene: 3. CDR3 region: CATSGGGRETQYF. The CDR3 coding sequence is TGTGCCACCAGTGGCGGGGGAAGAGAGACCCAGTACTTC.

The chain links TRBV25-1 to TRBJ2-7; TRBD2 agrees at 8 bases. The CDR3 spans 16 residues. The V gene's germline CDR1 is MGHDK and CDR2 SYGVNS. Trimming removed 1 base from V and 3 bases from J; junction bases left unmatched: 8. The CDR3, as DNA: TGTGCCAGCAGTGAATTAGGGGCTAGCGGGCTCTACGAGCAGTACTTC. The encoded protein is CASSELGASGLYEQYF.

In nucleotides, the CDR3 is TGCAGTGCTAGACGAGCGGACACAGATACGCAGTATTTT. Its protein is CSARRADTDTQYF. The chain carries TRBV20-1 and TRBJ2-3; possibly TRBD2 for D (5 bases). Germline V gene data show CDR1 as DFQATT and CDR2 as SNEGSKA (reference sequence). V lost 2 bases, J lost 2 bases, and 8 bases lay in between. The CDR3 consists of 13 residues.

This clonotype was seen a single time. The rearrangement uses TRBV24-1 and TRBJ2-1; D unclear. The CDR3 extends over 12 amino acids. Germline CDR1 is KGHDR and CDR2 is SFDVKD. Deletions cut 4 bases from V and 4 bases from J, with 4 bases between. The CDR3 loop reads CATSEGYNEQFF. The CDR3 DNA sequence: TGTGCCACCAGTGAGGGATACAATGAGCAGTTCTTC.